One and the same sample provided the 15 T cell receptor beta chains below, sequenced in a study of siplizumab effects on memory and regulatory T cells. Profiling relied on immunoSEQ multiplex PCR, and the TCRdb table lists in-frame clones only, not all of them. The sample has 100,000 to 110,000 clones, 94% seen once. Sequenced: non-Treg CD4+ T cells sorted from blood. The receptors were gathered from a human donor in good health.

V is TRBV7-3 and J is TRBJ2-1; 7 bases are shared with TRBD2. Germline V gene lookup returns CDR1 SGHTA and CDR2 FQGTGA. The CDR3 consists of 15 residues. The V and J ends lost 2 bases and 8 bases, in that order; junction bases with no gene match: 9. Here the CDR3 DNA reads TGTGCCAGCAGCTTACGAGAGGGAGGGCCCCATGAGCAGTTCTTC. Its protein is CASSLREGGPHEQFF.

A note on this clone: The junction differs from germline at one of its ends, possibly a read error. The chain recombines TRBV7-7 with TRBJ2-1; D not resolved. The length of the CDR3 is 13 residues. CDR1 is SSHAT, CDR2 FNYEAQ, per germline (reference sequence). The CDR3: CASSLAQVNEQFF. DNA for the CDR3: TGTGCTAGCAGCTTAGCCCAGGTCAATGAGCAGTTCTTC.

The chain uses TRBV25-1 and TRBJ2-7, with TRBD1 matching 9 bases. Unmatched junction bases numbered 11, after V lost 5 bases and J lost 6 bases. The CDR3 has 15 residues. Germline values: CDR1 MGHDK, CDR2 SYGVNS. The CDR3 sequence is CASSSPGQGIVEQYF. The CDR3 DNA is TGTGCCAGCAGTTCCCCGGGACAGGGAATAGTCGAGCAGTACTTC.

The chain carries TRBV25-1 and TRBJ2-5; weak D call: TRBD1 (5 bases). The V end was cut by 2 bases, the J end by 3 bases, with 22 bases between. Germline loops: CDR1 MGHDK, CDR2 SYGVNS. This CDR3 spans 18 amino acids. The CDR3 reads CASSEQGAGGSEKETQYF. The CDR3 DNA sequence: TGTGCCAGCAGTGAACAGGGTGCTGGTGGGTCGGAGAAAGAGACCCAGTACTTC.

The chain links TRBV5-1 to TRBJ2-5, with 7 bases matching TRBD1. Unmatched junction bases numbered 6, after V lost 0 bases and J lost 7 bases. Germline V CDR1 and CDR2: SGHRS, YFSETQ. There are 14 residues in the CDR3. Here the CDR3 DNA reads TGCGCCAGCAGCTTGGACAGGGGATCCGGGACCCAGTACTTC. Translated, it gives CASSLDRGSGTQYF.

The chain joins TRBV23-1 to TRBJ2-2; 11 positions agree with TRBD1. TRBV23-1 is identified as an open reading frame with a role that is uncertain. Trimming at V came to 3 bases and at J to 6 bases, leaving 6 bases not matched to a gene. The CDR3 runs 16 residues. The CDR3 nucleotides are TGCGCCAGCAGTCACGAGGACAGGGGGCTTCCCGGGGAGCTGTTTTTT. Translation gives CASSHEDRGLPGELFF.

V gene TRBV6-1 combines with J gene TRBJ2-1; perhaps TRBD1 as D (5 bases). The length of the CDR3 is 17 residues. V was pared by 3 bases and J by 4 bases, with 19 bases between. Looked up from germline, CDR1 is MNHNS and CDR2 is SASEGT. The CDR3 sequence: CASSDPKTVNFYNEQFF. The CDR3 nucleotides are TGTGCCAGCAGTGATCCAAAGACAGTCAATTTTTACAATGAGCAGTTCTTC.

The chain is built from TRBV4-2 and TRBJ2-7, with 7 positions matching TRBD1. The CDR3 spans 15 residues. J gave up 5 bases and V 1 base, and 8 bases lay outside the gene matches. Germline V gene lookup returns CDR1 LGHNA and CDR2 YNFKEQ. CDR3 amino acids: CASSQVTDQGDEQYF. DNA for the CDR3: TGTGCCAGCAGCCAAGTGACCGACCAGGGGGACGAGCAGTACTTC.

V and J are TRBV2 and TRBJ1-3; tentatively, D is TRBD1 (5 bases). From germline, CDR1 is SNHLY and CDR2 FYNNEI. This CDR3 region has 14 residues. V was clipped by 6 bases and J by 3 bases, with 12 bases between them. The CDR3: CASRGELGGNTIYF. DNA for the CDR3: TGTGCCAGCAGAGGGGAACTTGGTGGAAACACCATATATTTT.

The gene calls are TRBV5-8 and TRBJ2-1; 8 bases are shared with TRBD2. This CDR3 has 16 amino acids. CDR1 and CDR2 from the germline V gene are SGHTS and YDEGEE. V lost 0 bases and J lost 4; bases outside the gene matches: 6. CDR3 sequence (DNA): TGTGCCAGCAGCTTGGTGAGCGGGAGAGATTACAATGAGCAGTTCTTC. Translation gives CASSLVSGRDYNEQFF. The whole variable domain, filled in from reference TRBV5-8 and TRBJ2-1, reads EAGVTQSPTHLIKTRGQQATLRCSPISGHTSVYWYQQALGLGLQFLLWYDEGEERNRGNFPPRFSGRQFPNYSSELNVNALELEDSALYLCASSLVSGRDYNEQFFGPGTRLTVL.

This chain links TRBV5-4 with TRBJ1-2; 7 positions agree with TRBD1. The CDR3 is 13 amino acids. Germline V gene data show CDR1 as SGHNT and CDR2 as YYREEE (reference sequence). J was trimmed by 7 bases and V by 4 bases; bases with no gene match: 7. This chain's CDR3 is CASSVQGMAGYTF. The CDR3, as DNA: TGTGCCAGCAGCGTACAGGGGATGGCTGGCTACACCTTC.

The rearrangement links TRBV6-5 to TRBJ1-5; no firm D call. Germline values: CDR1 MNHEY, CDR2 SVGAGI. Trimming stripped 6 bases from V and 3 bases from J, with 3 bases between. This CDR3 has 11 residues. CDR3 sequence (DNA): TGTGCCAGCAGAAACAATCAGCCCCAGCATTTT. Its translation: CASRNNQPQHF.

Note on this clone: This may stem from a read error, because a much larger clone lies one nucleotide away. The rearrangement joins TRBV6-6 to TRBJ1-1; D remains ambiguous. Trimming removed 5 bases from V and 1 base from J, with 2 bases in between. Germline values: CDR1 MNHNY, CDR2 SVGAGI (reference sequence). CDR3 size: 11 residues. The CDR3 here is CASSTNTEAFF. In DNA, the CDR3 is TGTGCCAGCAGTACGAACACTGAAGCTTTCTTT.

V is TRBV18 and J is TRBJ2-3, with 9 positions matching TRBD1. V trimming: 6 bases; J trimming: 6 bases; junction bases outside the gene matches: 10. Germline values: CDR1 KGHSH, CDR2 LQKENI. The CDR3 loop spans 15 amino acids. CDR3 sequence: CASSQDRGRGDTQYF. The CDR3 region has the DNA TGTGCCAGCTCCCAGGACAGGGGCCGCGGCGATACGCAGTATTTT.

The V gene is TRBV28, the J gene TRBJ2-4; no clear D gene. The germline gives CDR1 MDHEN, CDR2 SYDVKM. The V end was cut by 4 bases, the J end by 1 base, with 11 bases between. This CDR3 region has 15 residues. The CDR3 loop reads CASSSESSAKNIQYF. DNA of the CDR3: TGTGCCAGCAGTTCGGAGAGTTCGGCCAAAAACATTCAGTACTTC.